The 20 T cell receptor beta chains listed next were all sequenced from one sample in a study of cytomegalovirus exposure and HLA in healthy donors. This PCR relied on a set of 60 Vbeta primers and 13 Jbeta primers. Measured with immunoSEQ multiplex PCR; TCRdb has only the in-frame clones, and not every one. The sample has around 170,000 clones, more than 65% seen once; the top ten hold 2% to 2.5%. Specimen: PBMCs. The receptor source for this set is a woman aged 25-40 years in good health and CMV-seropositive.

The CDR3 coding sequence is TGCGCCAGCAGTGGGGGGGGGCCAGGTGAAGAGACCCAGTACTTC. Translating it yields CASSGGGPGEETQYF. The chain links TRBV10-1 to TRBJ2-5; D perhaps matches TRBD2 (7 bases). Germline loops: CDR1 WNHNN, CDR2 SYGVQD (reference sequence). The CDR3 is 15 residues long. Trimming left V 4 bases short and J 3 bases short, with 15 bases between.

The rearrangement joins TRBV5-4 to TRBJ2-7, with D perhaps TRBD2 (6 bases). The ends were cut back, 0 bases at V and 6 bases at J, with 16 bases in the middle. The CDR3 runs 15 residues. Germline assignment: CDR1 SGHNT and CDR2 YYREEE (reference sequence). In DNA, the CDR3 is TGTGCCAGCAGCTTGGGAAGGTTTACCGGGGGCGAGCAGTACTTC. It is translated as CASSLGRFTGGEQYF.

The chain couples TRBV5-1 to TRBJ1-2; a weak D match, TRBD1 (6 bases). The CDR3 covers 15 residues. CDR1 is SGHRS and CDR2 is YFSETQ in the germline V gene. Trimming stripped 3 bases from V and 8 bases from J, with 20 bases between. CDR3 in DNA: TGCGCCAGCAGCTCGGATGGACAGCTCCCGGGGGGCTACACCTTC. Its protein product is CASSSDGQLPGGYTF.

This clone occurred a few times. The chain couples TRBV4-2 to TRBJ1-3; D call uncertain. V was pared by 8 bases and J by 1 base, with 24 bases between. CDR1 and CDR2 from the germline V gene are LGHNA and YNFKEQ. CDR3 length equals 18 residues. The CDR3 DNA is TGTGCCAGCCGCAGACGTCCGGGTTCAAAGTGGTCTGGAAACACCATATATTTT. Encoded protein: CASRRRPGSKWSGNTIYF.

The chain has TRBV7-9 and TRBJ1-1; D is possibly TRBD1 (6 bases). V shed 6 bases and J shed 8 bases, with 13 bases lying between them. Germline V gives CDR1 SEHNR, CDR2 FQNEAQ (reference sequence). The CDR3 length is 12 residues. CDR3 DNA: TGTGCCAGCAGTACACGGACAGAAGAAGCTTTCTTT. Translation gives CASSTRTEEAFF.

Written as DNA, the CDR3 is TGTGCCAGCAGTTCGACAGTGGGTGGCTACGAGCAGTACTTC. Protein sequence: CASSSTVGGYEQYF. The rearrangement uses TRBV28 and TRBJ2-7; TRBD1 is a possible D gene (5 bases). V was cut by 4 bases and J by 3 bases, with 13 bases left in between. Germline V gene sequence: CDR1 MDHEN, CDR2 SYDVKM. The CDR3 loop spans 14 amino acids.

The chain has TRBV2 and TRBJ2-7; 9 nucleotides agree with TRBD1. Germline V gene data show CDR1 as SNHLY and CDR2 as FYNNEI. V shed 4 bases and J 3 bases; nucleotides not matched to a gene: 1. The CDR3 has 13 amino acids. The DNA of the CDR3 is TGTGCCAGCAGTGGGACAGGGGACTACGAGCAGTACTTC. This sequence encodes CASSGTGDYEQYF.

The chain joins TRBV4-3 to TRBJ1-1; possible D gene TRBD1, 5 bases. Germline CDR1 and CDR2: LGHNA and YSLEER. This CDR3 comprises 13 residues. Trimming stripped 4 bases from V and 1 base from J, with 7 bases between. CDR3 bases: TGCGCCAGCAGCCCTAGGGGGAACACTGAAGCTTTCTTT. As protein: CASSPRGNTEAFF.

V is TRBV6-6 and J is TRBJ2-3; 7 bases agree with TRBD1. Germline loops: CDR1 MNHNY, CDR2 SVGAGI (reference sequence). The ends lost 5 bases at V and 2 bases at J; junction bases unmatched: 10. CDR3 length: 16 amino acids. CDR3: CASSPGRDRDTDTQYF. Here the CDR3 DNA reads TGTGCCAGCAGTCCCGGCCGGGACAGAGACACAGATACGCAGTATTTT.

Only one count was recorded for this clone. The chain couples TRBV5-1 to TRBJ1-2; D might be TRBD1 (6 bases). Trimming removed 5 bases from V and 6 bases from J, with 14 bases in between. Per the germline V gene, CDR1 is SGHRS and CDR2 is YFSETQ. CDR3 length equals 13 residues. The CDR3 DNA reads TGCGCCAGCAGGTCAGGGGCAAAAAATGGCTACACCTTC. Encoded protein: CASRSGAKNGYTF.

This sequence joins TRBV15 and TRBJ1-2; 7 bases agree with TRBD1. Germline trimming cut 0 bases from V and 7 bases from J; bases unmatched to any gene: 11. Germline-derived CDR1 and CDR2 are LNHNV and YYDKDF (reference sequence). The CDR3 sequence is 16 residues long. The CDR3: CATSRDRGRQGRGYTF. The CDR3 region has the DNA TGTGCCACCAGCAGAGATAGGGGTCGACAGGGCCGTGGCTACACCTTC.

V usage is TRBV5-1 and J usage is TRBJ2-1; 10 positions agree with TRBD2. J lost 2 bases, V lost 1 base, and 9 bases had no gene match. This CDR3 has 18 amino acids. Germline V CDR1 and CDR2: SGHRS, YFSETQ. CDR3 in amino acids: CASSLRVSGGLTYNEQFF. The CDR3 DNA reads TGCGCCAGCAGCTTGAGGGTTAGCGGGGGGTTAACCTACAATGAGCAGTTCTTC.

This clone was detected a few times. The chain couples TRBV19 to TRBJ2-7; TRBD2 matches 7 bases. This CDR3 spans 15 amino acids. V lost 3 bases, J lost 5 bases, and 10 bases stayed unmatched. CDR1 is LNHDA and CDR2 is SQIVND in the germline V gene (reference sequence). In DNA, the CDR3 is TGTGCCAGTAGTATCTGGGGGGGGGAGAGGGACGAGCAGTACTTC. Translating it yields CASSIWGGERDEQYF.

The chain links TRBV9 to TRBJ2-3; 14 bases match TRBD2. Germline values: CDR1 SGDLS, CDR2 YYNGEE. The CDR3 extends over 18 amino acids. The junction had 6 bases not matched to a gene; V was cut back by 3 bases and J by 0 bases. CDR3 sequence (DNA): TGTGCCAGCAGCGGAGGACTAGCGGGGGGCCTTAGCACAGATACGCAGTATTTT. Amino acids: CASSGGLAGGLSTDTQYF.

This clone has just a few counts. The chain combines TRBV18 with TRBJ2-1, with 7 bases matching TRBD2. The CDR3 totals 15 residues. CDR1 and CDR2 from the germline V gene are KGHSH and LQKENI. V lost 2 bases to trimming and J lost 7 bases; unmatched junction nucleotides: 8. The CDR3 region is CASSPGGQGGNEQFF. The CDR3 nucleotides are TGTGCCAGCTCACCAGGTGGGCAGGGAGGGAATGAGCAGTTCTTC.

The chain joins TRBV6-5 to TRBJ1-4; 7 nucleotides match TRBD1. This CDR3 region has 15 residues. The J segment lost 8 bases and the V segment lost 2 bases, leaving 8 bases of the junction unmatched. The germline V gene encodes CDR1 MNHEY and CDR2 SVGAGI. The CDR3 loop is CASSYDRAHREKLFF. In nucleotides, the CDR3 is TGTGCCAGCAGTTACGACAGGGCCCATAGAGAAAAACTGTTTTTT.

CDR3 sequence reads: CASSPLSGGSTYEQYF. CDR3 bases: TGTGCCAGCAGCCCGCTTAGCGGGGGGTCGACCTACGAGCAGTACTTC. This chain connects TRBV27 to TRBJ2-7; 10 positions agree with TRBD2. The ends lost 6 bases at V and 2 bases at J; junction bases unmatched: 10. Germline V gene data show CDR1 as MNHEY and CDR2 as SMNVEV (reference sequence). The CDR3 is 16 amino acids.

The chain joins TRBV4-2 to TRBJ2-7; the match to TRBD1 covers 10 bases. The CDR3 extends over 17 amino acids. From germline, CDR1 is LGHNA and CDR2 YNFKEQ. The trim removed 1 base at V and 7 bases at J, leaving 13 bases unmatched. DNA of the CDR3: TGTGCCAGCAGCCAAGGTAGTAGAGACAGGGGGCGGTGGGAGCAGTACTTC. This codes for CASSQGSRDRGRWEQYF.

The rearrangement joins TRBV7-7 to TRBJ2-5; 8 bases are a match to TRBD2. V lost 5 bases and J lost 4; bases outside the gene matches: 3. The CDR3 covers 13 residues. Per the germline V gene, CDR1 is SSHAT and CDR2 is FNYEAQ (reference sequence). CDR3 in amino acids: CASSRGGRETQYF. For the CDR3, the DNA is TGTGCCAGCAGCCGGGGGGGGCGAGAGACCCAGTACTTC.

This chain joins TRBV9 and TRBJ1-1, with no clear D. The V gene's germline CDR1 is SGDLS and CDR2 YYNGEE. This CDR3 spans 13 amino acids. The ends were cut back, 0 bases at V and 2 bases at J, with 5 bases in the middle. For the CDR3, the DNA is TGTGCCAGCAGCGTAGGTACTAACACTGAAGCTTTCTTT. Translating gives CASSVGTNTEAFF. Filled out from reference TRBV9 and TRBJ1-1, the complete variable domain reads DSGVTQTPKHLITATGQRVTLRCSPRSGDLSVYWYQQSLDQGLQFLIQYYNGEERAKGNILERFSAQQFPDLHSELNLSSLELGDSALYFCASSVGTNTEAFFGQGTRLTVV.